This TCR beta chain was observed in a study of regulatory T cells in long-lasting Graves disease. According to the study, TCR beta libraries were built with iRepertoire HTBI primers and CDR3-region Arm-PCR. TCRdb re-called the multiplex PCR reads with MiXCR, one entry per CDR3 protein. The sample carries about 440,000 distinct CDR3 sequences, under 15% recorded once. This clonotype was observed many times. Its antigen is unidentified. Time point of the sample: newly diagnosed GD, antithyroid drugs for less than 3 months. PBMC-extracted RNA yielded the TCR library. Whole-study results and caveats: Persistent disease samples used TRBV28, TRBJ1-2 and TRBJ2-5 preferentially.

Per the germline V gene, CDR1 is SGHRS and CDR2 is YFSETQ. The CDR3 sequence is 13 residues long. V dropped 4 bases and J dropped 4 bases, with 9 bases sitting between them. These same records also appear under a second study, on T cells in Graves' hyperthyroidism and ophthalmopathy. That work contributes: First-round RT-PCR targeting the TCR CDR3 was performed with the HTBI primer set.

The clonotype originates from a woman aged 25 to 39 with Graves disease. Sequenced here: peripheral blood mononuclear cells (PBMCs), sampled at new diagnosis, from a patient treated with antithyroid drugs. V and J are TRBV5-1 and TRBJ1-5; D remains ambiguous. This chain's CDR3 is CASSPTTNQPQHF. In nucleotides, the CDR3 is TGCGCCAGCAGCCCAACTACTAATCAGCCCCAGCATTTT.